Listed here are 4 T cell receptor beta chains from one sample, sequenced in a study of long-term antiretroviral therapy in people with HIV. The assay used was immunoSEQ (version v3.0), run at survey level. Assay used: immunoSEQ multiplex PCR; TCRdb lists only in-frame clones, some missing. The sample yields 25,000 to 30,000 clones, more than 80% seen once. This sample comprised unsorted PBMCs, obtained 3 years after starting antiretroviral therapy. The source of these receptors is a man aged 35 to 55 with HIV.

J is TRBJ2-3 and V is TRBV13, with TRBD2 matching 9 bases. Trimming removed 2 bases from V and 6 bases from J; junction bases left unmatched: 9. The germline V gene has CDR1 PRHDT and CDR2 FYEKMQ (reference sequence). The CDR3 has 16 amino acids. This CDR3 is CASSLWWRGGDDTQYF. The CDR3 DNA is TGTGCCAGCAGCTTATGGTGGCGGGGGGGGGACGATACGCAGTATTTT.

This rearrangement joins TRBV30 to TRBJ2-5; TRBD2 aligns across 9 bases. V gave up 8 bases and J gave up 5 bases; unmatched junction bases: 12. The CDR3 length is 14 residues. Germline CDR1 is GTSNPN and CDR2 is SVGIG (reference sequence). The CDR3 loop reads CATPHSGSVETQYF. The CDR3 region has the DNA TGTGCCACACCCCATAGCGGGAGCGTGGAGACCCAGTACTTC. The full variable domain, in which reference TRBV30 and TRBJ2-5 provide the parts outside the CDR3, is SQTIHQWPATLVQPVGSPLSLECTVEGTSNPNLYWYRQAAGRGLQLLFYSVGIGQISSEVPQNLSASRPQDRQFILSSKKLLLSDSGFYLCATPHSGSVETQYFGPGTRLLVL.

J is TRBJ1-1 and V is TRBV2; no clear D gene. This CDR3 comprises 13 residues. V gave up 7 bases and J gave up 2 bases, with 11 bases separating them. Germline CDR1 is SNHLY and CDR2 is FYNNEI. CDR3 DNA: TGTGCCAGCAACCCTCAACGAAACACTGAAGCTTTCTTT. It translates to CASNPQRNTEAFF.

The rearrangement joins TRBV13 to TRBJ1-6; D gene ambiguous. V lost 2 bases, J lost 3 bases, and 8 bases lay in between. This CDR3 has 15 residues. CDR1 is PRHDT and CDR2 is FYEKMQ in the germline V gene (reference sequence). For the CDR3, the DNA is TGTGCCAGCAGCTTATCGAGCGGCTATAATTCACCCCTCCACTTT. It yields the protein CASSLSSGYNSPLHF.